The rows below give T cell receptor beta chains drawn from one sample of a study of cytomegalovirus exposure and HLA in healthy donors. Profiling relied on immunoSEQ multiplex PCR, and the TCRdb table lists in-frame clones only, not all of them. This table has tens of thousands of clones, about 80% appearing once. The sample taken for sequencing was PBMCs. The receptors derive from a man in his late teens or twenties in good health and CMV-seronegative. Both conserved end residues are part of each CDR3. D genes are given only for firm matches. Size values are once, few and many counts, or a class for expanded clones, and some rows have none.

length	D	size	J	V	CDR3	DNA
15	TRBD2	NA	TRBJ2-5	TRBV6-5	CASRISGGRQETQYF	TGTGCCAGCAGGATTAGCGGGGGGCGTCAAGAGACCCAGTACTTC
16	NA	NA	TRBJ1-6	TRBV18	CASSPGQGKGNSPLHF	TGTGCCAGCTCACCAGGGCAGGGGAAGGGGAATTCACCCCTCCACTTT
13	NA	NA	TRBJ2-7	TRBV18	CASSPARAYEQYF	TGTGCCAGCTCACCTGCCAGGGCCTACGAGCAGTACTTC
14	NA	few	TRBJ2-2	TRBV6-6	CASSYSEGAGELFF	TGTGCCAGCAGTTACTCGGAGGGTGCCGGGGAGCTGTTTTTT
13	NA	NA	TRBJ1-5	TRBV27	CASSLQGFQPQHF	TGTGCCAGCAGTCTACAGGGTTTTCAGCCCCAGCATTTT
19	NA	NA	TRBJ1-5	TRBV28	CASSFLWGRTGDSNQPQHF	TGTGCCAGCAGTTTTCTCTGGGGGCGGACCGGGGATAGCAACCAGCCCCAGCATTTT
17	TRBD1	few	TRBJ1-5	TRBV5-5	CASSGTTGGFGHQPQHF	TGTGCCAGCAGCGGGACGACAGGGGGCTTCGGCCATCAGCCCCAGCATTTT
15	NA	NA	TRBJ2-5	TRBV5-1	CASSPQPGTRETQYF	TGCGCCAGCAGCCCACAGCCCGGGACAAGAGAGACCCAGTACTTC
12	TRBD1	NA	TRBJ2-1	TRBV6-6	CASSYSSTGEFF	TGTGCCAGCAGTTACTCATCGACAGGGGAGTTCTTC
19	NA	NA	TRBJ1-5	TRBV27	CASAPGLTGKVYSNQPQHF	TGTGCCAGCGCCCCGGGGTTAACCGGGAAAGTATATAGCAATCAGCCCCAGCATTTT
15	NA	NA	TRBJ1-1	TRBV7-9	CASSLGAKMNTEAFF	TGTGCCAGCAGCTTAGGGGCGAAAATGAACACTGAAGCTTTCTTT
14	TRBD1	NA	TRBJ2-3	TRBV2	CASTYRGDGDTQYF	TGTGCCAGCACGTACAGGGGTGACGGAGATACGCAGTATTTT
14	TRBD2	NA	TRBJ2-3	TRBV30	CAWTSGLGTDTQYF	TGTGCCTGGACCTCCGGACTAGGCACAGATACGCAGTATTTT
15	TRBD2	NA	TRBJ2-7	TRBV11-1	CASSLGPSGSYEQYF	TGTGCCAGCAGCTTAGGGCCTAGCGGCTCGTACGAGCAGTACTTC
15	NA	NA	TRBJ1-1	TRBV27	CASSLSWDTTTEAFF	TGTGCCAGCAGTTTATCGTGGGACACAACCACTGAAGCTTTCTTT
11	NA	NA	TRBJ2-7	TRBV30	CAWSVLGEQYF	TGTGCCTGGAGTGTACTCGGCGAGCAGTACTTC
15	TRBD1	once	TRBJ2-2	TRBV12-5	CASGHWTGGTGELFF	TGTGCTAGTGGACATTGGACAGGGGGTACCGGGGAGCTGTTTTTT
16	TRBD1	NA	TRBJ1-2	TRBV5-6	CASSLTPGQINYGYTF	TGTGCCAGCAGCTTGACCCCGGGACAGATTAACTATGGCTACACCTTC
12	NA	NA	TRBJ1-5	TRBV6-1	CASSPGIQPQHF	TGTGCCAGCAGTCCAGGGATTCAGCCCCAGCATTTT
15	TRBD2	NA	TRBJ2-5	TRBV6-5	CASSWGGRDQETQYF	TGTGCCAGCAGTTGGGGGGGAAGGGACCAAGAGACCCAGTACTTC
15	NA	NA	TRBJ1-1	TRBV5-6	CASSLFGGVNTEAFF	TGTGCCAGCAGCTTGTTTGGAGGGGTGAACACTGAAGCTTTCTTT
22	TRBD1	NA	TRBJ1-1	TRBV4-3	CASSRKVSGTGTKGWVNTEAFF	TGCGCCAGCAGCCGAAAAGTATCCGGGACAGGGACGAAAGGTTGGGTGAACACTGAAGCTTTCTTT
15	NA	NA	TRBJ2-1	TRBV5-6	CASSLSESSYNEQFF	TGTGCCAGCAGCTTAAGTGAGAGCTCCTACAATGAGCAGTTCTTC
14	NA	NA	TRBJ2-5	TRBV5-1	CASSFPRGQETQYF	TGCGCCAGCAGCTTCCCCCGAGGACAAGAGACCCAGTACTTC
15	NA	NA	TRBJ2-5	TRBV5-1	CASSLGQGSQETQYF	TGCGCCAGCAGCTTGGGCCAGGGGAGCCAAGAGACCCAGTACTTC
15	TRBD1	NA	TRBJ1-6	TRBV19	CASSPDREYNSPLHF	TGTGCCAGTAGTCCAGACAGGGAATATAATTCACCCCTCCACTTT
15	TRBD1	NA	TRBJ2-1	TRBV9	CASRPGQGNYNEQFF	TGTGCCAGCAGACCGGGACAGGGGAACTACAATGAGCAGTTCTTC
17	TRBD1	NA	TRBJ1-3	TRBV27	CASSPGDRVQSGNTIYF	TGTGCCAGCAGTCCGGGGGACAGGGTACAATCTGGAAACACCATATATTTT
15	NA	NA	TRBJ1-3	TRBV2	CASSETGRDGNTIYF	TGTGCCAGCAGTGAGACAGGAAGGGATGGAAACACCATATATTTT
15	NA	NA	TRBJ2-2	TRBV4-3	CASSQRAQNTGELFF	TGCGCCAGCAGCCAGCGGGCCCAAAACACCGGGGAGCTGTTTTTT
16	TRBD1	NA	TRBJ2-2	TRBV5-6	CASSLADRDDTGELFF	TGTGCCAGCAGCTTGGCGGACAGGGACGACACCGGGGAGCTGTTTTTT
14	TRBD2	NA	TRBJ2-7	TRBV4-1	CASSEAGWLDEQYF	TGCGCCAGCAGCGAAGCGGGGTGGCTCGACGAGCAGTACTTC
14	NA	few	TRBJ1-1	TRBV29-1	CSVVVGALNTEAFF	TGCAGCGTTGTTGTAGGGGCATTAAACACTGAAGCTTTCTTT
14	NA	NA	TRBJ1-1	TRBV25-1	CASGEQGTNTEAFF	TGTGCCAGCGGGGAGCAGGGGACGAACACTGAAGCTTTCTTT
14	NA	NA	TRBJ1-2	TRBV15	CATSRDQANYGYTF	TGTGCCACCAGCAGAGATCAGGCTAACTATGGCTACACCTTC
15	TRBD2	NA	TRBJ2-7	TRBV5-4	CASSLAGGTIYEQYF	TGTGCCAGCAGCTTAGCGGGGGGTACTATCTACGAGCAGTACTTC
15	NA	once	TRBJ1-5	TRBV28	CASSLSGYSNQPQHF	TGTGCCAGCAGTCTAAGCGGATATAGCAATCAGCCCCAGCATTTT
15	NA	few	TRBJ2-3	TRBV5-1	CASSLAGANTDTQYF	TGCGCCAGCAGCTTGGCCGGAGCCAACACAGATACGCAGTATTTT
15	NA	NA	TRBJ2-1	TRBV6-5	CASSPIGSRGNEQFF	TGTGCCAGCAGTCCTATTGGGTCAAGGGGCAATGAGCAGTTCTTC
16	TRBD1	once	TRBJ1-6	TRBV6-4	CASSDRRTGVNSPLHF	TGTGCCAGCAGTGACCGAAGGACAGGGGTTAATTCACCCCTCCACTTT
17	TRBD2	NA	TRBJ2-5	TRBV6-1	CASSALSGGAGKETQYF	TGTGCCAGCAGTGCCCTAAGCGGGGGAGCGGGGAAGGAGACCCAGTACTTC
13	NA	NA	TRBJ2-5	TRBV30	CAWSVTAFRTQYF	TGTGCCTGGAGTGTAACAGCCTTTCGGACCCAGTACTTC
16	TRBD1	once	TRBJ2-5	TRBV10-3	CAISERTGSQLETQYF	TGTGCCATCAGTGAGAGGACAGGGTCACAGCTAGAGACCCAGTACTTC
14	NA	medium-sized	TRBJ2-6	TRBV2	CATSRGTGANVLTF	TGTGCCACTTCAAGGGGAACTGGGGCCAACGTCCTGACTTTC
14	NA	NA	TRBJ1-4	TRBV7-9	CASSLEAGIEKLFF	TGTGCCAGCAGCTTAGAAGCAGGGATCGAAAAACTGTTTTTT
17	TRBD1	NA	TRBJ1-1	TRBV5-1	CASSLADRVGGNTEAFF	TGCGCCAGCAGCTTGGCGGACAGGGTAGGGGGGAACACTGAAGCTTTCTTT
15	NA	NA	TRBJ2-7	TRBV7-8	CASSFLVQGPYEQYF	TGTGCCAGCAGCTTTTTAGTCCAGGGCCCGTACGAGCAGTACTTC
16	TRBD2	NA	TRBJ2-2	TRBV7-3	CASSLRSGGDTGELFF	TGTGCCAGCAGCTTACGTAGCGGGGGGGATACCGGGGAGCTGTTTTTT
15	NA	NA	TRBJ1-1	TRBV5-1	CASNRGEGRGTEAFF	TGCGCCAGCAACCGTGGGGAGGGTAGGGGGACTGAAGCTTTCTTT
12	NA	NA	TRBJ1-1	TRBV6-1	CASSESESQAFF	TGTGCCAGCAGTGAAAGCGAGTCACAAGCTTTCTTT
16	NA	few	TRBJ1-4	TRBV6-1	CASSEAGITTNEKLFF	TGTGCCAGCAGTGAAGCCGGTATCACAACTAATGAAAAACTGTTTTTT
14	NA	NA	TRBJ2-5	TRBV6-5	CASSHDRAGETQYF	TGTGCCAGCAGTCACGACAGGGCGGGGGAGACCCAGTACTTC
14	NA	NA	TRBJ2-1	TRBV7-9	CASSLGRQDREQFF	TGTGCCAGCAGCTTAGGGCGACAGGATCGCGAGCAGTTCTTC
16	TRBD1	NA	TRBJ2-2	TRBV7-6	CASSSNRDRNTGELFF	TGTGCCAGCAGCTCAAACCGGGACAGGAACACCGGGGAGCTGTTTTTT
15	NA	NA	TRBJ2-5	TRBV21-1	CASSKGWRGTVEGYF	TGTGCCAGCAGCAAAGGTTGGAGAGGGACAGTCGAGGGGTACTTC
13	NA	few	TRBJ2-5	TRBV11-2	CASSLTVGETQYF	TGTGCCAGCAGCTTAACGGTCGGGGAGACCCAGTACTTC
16	TRBD2	NA	TRBJ2-5	TRBV6-1	CASSAPSGGLQETQYF	TGTGCCAGCAGTGCCCCTAGCGGGGGGCTCCAAGAGACCCAGTACTTC
16	NA	NA	TRBJ2-7	TRBV2	CASSESVRRDLYEQYF	TGTGCCAGCAGTGAATCTGTCCGGAGGGACCTTTACGAGCAGTACTTC
13	NA	few	TRBJ1-1	TRBV6-5	CASSYRDYTEAFF	TGTGCCAGCAGTTACCGGGACTACACTGAAGCTTTCTTT